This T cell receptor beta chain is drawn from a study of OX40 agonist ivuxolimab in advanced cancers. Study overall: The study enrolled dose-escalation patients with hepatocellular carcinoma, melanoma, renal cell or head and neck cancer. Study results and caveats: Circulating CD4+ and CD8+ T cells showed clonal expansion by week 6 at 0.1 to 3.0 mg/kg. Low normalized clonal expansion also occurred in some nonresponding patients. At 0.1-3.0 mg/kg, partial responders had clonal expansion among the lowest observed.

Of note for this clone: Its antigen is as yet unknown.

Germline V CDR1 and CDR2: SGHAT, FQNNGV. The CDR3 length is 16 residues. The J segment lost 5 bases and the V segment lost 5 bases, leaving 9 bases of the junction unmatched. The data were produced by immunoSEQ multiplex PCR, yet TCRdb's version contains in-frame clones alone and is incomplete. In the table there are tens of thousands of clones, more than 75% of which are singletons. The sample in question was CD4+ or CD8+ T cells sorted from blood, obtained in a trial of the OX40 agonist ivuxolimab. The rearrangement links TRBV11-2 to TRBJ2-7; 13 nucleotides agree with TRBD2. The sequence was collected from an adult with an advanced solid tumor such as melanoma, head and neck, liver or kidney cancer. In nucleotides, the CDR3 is TGTGCCAGCAGCCCAGAAGGACTAGCGGGAGATCACGAGCAGTACTTC. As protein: CASSPEGLAGDHEQYF.